The 10 T cell receptor beta chains presented below share a single source sample, sequenced in a study of blood T cell repertoires in COVID-19. Profiling relied on immunoSEQ multiplex PCR, and the TCRdb table lists in-frame clones only, not all of them. This sample yields under 250,000 clones, of which 65% to 90% are seen a single time; 4.5% to 5.5% belongs to the top ten. Material: peripheral blood. The receptors here all came from a man aged 50 to 60 with COVID-19, enrolled during active disease.

The V and J genes are TRBV5-1 and TRBJ2-1; 9 bases fit TRBD2. The germline CDR1 and CDR2 sequences are SGHRS and YFSETQ. CDR3 length equals 15 residues. V dropped 1 base and J dropped 5; count of bases not matched to a gene: 4. CDR3 loop: CASSLRGLANNEQFF. CDR3 DNA: TGCGCCAGCAGCTTGAGAGGACTAGCGAACAATGAGCAGTTCTTC. Full variable domain (remainder filled in from reference TRBV5-1 and TRBJ2-1): KAGVTQTPRYLIKTRGQQVTLSCSPISGHRSVSWYQQTPGQGLQFLFEYFSETQRNKGNFPGRFSGRQFSNSRSEMNVSTLELGDSALYLCASSLRGLANNEQFFGPGTRLTVL.

This chain connects TRBV29-1 to TRBJ1-2; 8 nucleotides align to TRBD1. Germline assignment: CDR1 SQVTM and CDR2 ANQGSEA. Trimming cost V 1 base and J 8 bases; bases outside gene matches: 9. This CDR3 comprises 14 residues. The CDR3: CSVEGTGTLGGYTF. CDR3 nucleotide sequence: TGCAGCGTTGAAGGGACAGGGACCCTAGGGGGCTACACCTTC.

This clone has only a few counts. The CDR3 nucleotides are TGCGCCAGCAGCTTGTGGGGAAGGGGAGGTCAAGAGACCCAGTACTTC. Its translation: CASSLWGRGGQETQYF. The V and J genes are TRBV5-1 and TRBJ2-5, with D perhaps matching TRBD2 (6 bases). Germline-derived CDR1 and CDR2 are SGHRS and YFSETQ. The CDR3 has 16 residues. V was clipped by 1 base and J by 2 bases, with 15 bases between them. The variable domain in full, completed from reference TRBV5-1 and TRBJ2-5, reads KAGVTQTPRYLIKTRGQQVTLSCSPISGHRSVSWYQQTPGQGLQFLFEYFSETQRNKGNFPGRFSGRQFSNSRSEMNVSTLELGDSALYLCASSLWGRGGQETQYFGPGTRLLVL.

The V call is TRBV10-3, the J call TRBJ1-5; D is undetermined. The V end was cut by 6 bases, the J end by 6 bases, with 15 bases between. Germline V gene lookup returns CDR1 ENHRY and CDR2 SYGVKD. This CDR3 has 14 amino acids. The CDR3 is CAISPSGVGQPQHF. The CDR3 DNA follows: TGTGCCATCAGCCCGTCCGGGGTTGGTCAGCCCCAGCATTTT.

This clone was recorded a few times. The chain is built from TRBV5-1 and TRBJ2-3; the D gene is possibly TRBD2 (6 bases). The V gene's germline CDR1 is SGHRS and CDR2 YFSETQ. The CDR3 sequence is 15 residues long. V dropped 2 bases and J dropped 2 bases, with 12 bases sitting between them. CDR3 nucleotide sequence: TGCGCCAGCAGCTTCGGCACTAGCACCACAGATACGCAGTATTTT. This encodes CASSFGTSTTDTQYF.

Comment on this clone: One junction end does not reproduce the germline sequence, and a read error may be involved. This chain links TRBV6-5 with TRBJ1-1; D remains unclear. Per the germline V gene, CDR1 is MNHEY and CDR2 is SVGAGI. The CDR3 contains 13 residues. The CDR3 is CASSDSARSEAFF. CDR3 bases: TGTGCCAGCAGTGACTCAGCTCGTTCTGAAGCTTTCTTT.

The J gene is TRBJ1-6, the V gene TRBV2, with 7 bases lining up with TRBD1. The V segment lost 3 bases and the J segment 9 bases; nucleotides outside the gene matches: 5. CDR1 and CDR2 (germline): SNHLY, FYNNEI. The CDR3 is 14 amino acids. Here the CDR3 DNA reads TGTGCCAGCAGTGATAACAGGGGTCCTTCACCCCTCCACTTT. Protein product: CASSDNRGPSPLHF.

This clone was detected only a few times. This chain uses TRBV3-1 (or the pseudogene TRBV3-2) with TRBJ1-6; TRBD1 matches 9 bases. V gave up 4 bases and J gave up 12 bases; unmatched junction bases: 7. The CDR3 runs to 14 residues. Germline V gene sequence: CDR1 LGHDT, CDR2 YNNKEL (reference sequence). The CDR3 sequence is CASSPGQGLGPLHF. The DNA of the CDR3 is TGTGCCAGCAGCCCAGGACAGGGGTTGGGACCCCTCCACTTT.

In nucleotides, the CDR3 is TGTGCCATCGGCCCGACAGTGGTCTCTGGGGCCAACGTCCTGACTTTC. Amino acid sequence: CAIGPTVVSGANVLTF. The rearrangement uses TRBV10-3 and TRBJ2-6; TRBD1 is a possible D gene (5 bases). The germline V gene has CDR1 ENHRY and CDR2 SYGVKD. With 8 bases removed from V and 0 bases from J, the gap between germline ends came to 14 bases. The CDR3 runs to 16 residues.

This CDR3 is CASSQGYPSYEQYF. DNA for the CDR3: TGCGCCAGCAGCCAAGGCTACCCCTCCTACGAGCAGTACTTC. V usage is TRBV4-1 and J usage is TRBJ2-7; D unclear. This CDR3 spans 14 amino acids. Trimming took 1 base from V and 0 from J, leaving 7 bases between them. Germline CDR1 MGHRA, CDR2 YSYEKL.